A single sample is the source of the 20 T cell receptor beta chains below, sequenced in a study of radiation and T cells in renal cell carcinoma. Time point in this sample: baseline pretreatment blood. Treatment specified: 15 Gy SBRT to primary tumor, nephrectomy 4 weeks later. Assay used: immunoSEQ multiplex PCR; TCRdb lists only in-frame clones, some missing. The sample includes 120,000 to 150,000 clones, around four fifths of them seen just once. This material consisted of blood, taken from a patient whose treatment included radiotherapy and nephrectomy. The receptor set was obtained from a woman in her forties or fifties with renal cell carcinoma.

The V call is TRBV27, the J call TRBJ2-7; 8 nucleotides match TRBD1. Looked up from germline, CDR1 is MNHEY and CDR2 is SMNVEV (reference sequence). The V gene end was trimmed by 7 bases and the J gene end by 4 bases; junction bases not matched to a gene: 9. The CDR3 runs to 14 residues. The CDR3 here is CASTFRTGRYEQYF. The CDR3 nucleotides read TGTGCCAGCACCTTCCGGACAGGGAGGTACGAGCAGTACTTC.

The chain uses TRBV5-1 and TRBJ2-5, with D perhaps TRBD2 (6 bases). V lost 3 bases to trimming and J lost 1 base, with 7 bases between them. The CDR3 extends over 13 amino acids. Per the germline V gene, CDR1 is SGHRS and CDR2 is YFSETQ. CDR3 nucleotide sequence: TGCGCCAGCAGCTGGAGGGCCCAAGAGACCCAGTACTTC. Translating it yields CASSWRAQETQYF. The full variable domain, with the rest looked up from reference TRBV5-1 and TRBJ2-5, is KAGVTQTPRYLIKTRGQQVTLSCSPISGHRSVSWYQQTPGQGLQFLFEYFSETQRNKGNFPGRFSGRQFSNSRSEMNVSTLELGDSALYLCASSWRAQETQYFGPGTRLLVL.

The rearrangement joins TRBV5-4 to TRBJ2-2; weak D call: TRBD1 (5 bases). This CDR3 region has 15 residues. V was cut by 1 base and J by 1 base, with 8 bases left in between. Germline V gene data show CDR1 as SGHNT and CDR2 as YYREEE (reference sequence). CDR3 protein: CASSLLTGNTGELFF. The CDR3 DNA reads as TGTGCCAGCAGCTTGTTAACAGGGAACACCGGGGAGCTGTTTTTT.

The chain links TRBV5-6 to TRBJ1-3; 8 nucleotides agree with TRBD1. Trimming at V came to 5 bases and at J to 0 bases, leaving 10 bases not matched to a gene. This CDR3 has 17 amino acids. CDR1 and CDR2 (germline): SGHDT, YYEEEE. The CDR3 here is CASSLGQGAISGNTIYF. In nucleotides, the CDR3 is TGTGCCAGCAGTCTAGGGCAGGGGGCTATCTCTGGAAACACCATATATTTT.

This rearrangement joins TRBV6-5 to TRBJ1-2; tentatively, D is TRBD1 (6 bases). CDR3 length: 14 residues. Germline values: CDR1 MNHEY, CDR2 SVGAGI. V shed 6 bases and J shed 6 bases, with 17 bases lying between them. DNA for the CDR3: TGTGCCAGCAGCCAAAGGGCGGACAGTCATGGCTACACCTTC. This encodes CASSQRADSHGYTF.

The CDR3 loop is CAISPSTMQGTSGANVLTF. CDR3 nucleotides: TGTGCCATCAGTCCCTCGACTATGCAGGGTACCTCTGGGGCCAACGTCCTGACTTTC. The chain combines TRBV10-3 with TRBJ2-6; D assignment may be TRBD1 or TRBD2 (5 bases each). The CDR3 runs to 19 residues. The germline V gene encodes CDR1 ENHRY and CDR2 SYGVKD. Trimming removed 5 bases at V and 0 bases at J, with 20 bases between.

V usage is TRBV10-3 and J usage is TRBJ1-3, with D unresolved. CDR3 length: 15 residues. Trimming pared 0 bases from V and 0 bases from J, leaving 6 bases between. Per the germline V gene, CDR1 is ENHRY and CDR2 is SYGVKD. This CDR3 is CAISESAVSGNTIYF. The DNA for the CDR3 is TGTGCCATCAGTGAGTCGGCGGTCTCTGGAAACACCATATATTTT.

V is TRBV30 and J is TRBJ1-4; a possible D gene is TRBD1 (5 bases). The CDR3 is 13 amino acids. Germline CDR1 is GTSNPN and CDR2 is SVGIG (reference sequence). V was shortened by 7 bases and J by 1 base, with 10 bases between the two germline ends. Here the CDR3 reads CASPGLTNEKLFF. The CDR3 coding sequence is TGTGCCTCCCCAGGGTTAACTAATGAAAAACTGTTTTTT.

The V and J genes are TRBV5-6 and TRBJ1-6; the D is unclear. This CDR3 is 13 amino acids long. From germline, CDR1 is SGHDT and CDR2 YYEEEE. Trimming removed 0 bases from V and 6 bases from J, with 4 bases in between. CDR3 amino acids: CASSLDSNSPLHF. The CDR3 DNA is TGTGCCAGCAGCTTGGACAGTAATTCACCCCTCCACTTT.

This chain uses TRBV6-4 with TRBJ2-2, with 8 bases fitting TRBD2. The CDR3 consists of 15 residues. Germline V lookup: CDR1 MRHNA, CDR2 SNTAGT. With 3 bases clipped from V and 4 bases from J, the junction kept 4 bases outside the gene matches. CDR3 in amino acids: CASSERGGATGELFF. As DNA, the CDR3 is TGTGCCAGCAGTGAACGGGGGGGAGCCACCGGGGAGCTGTTTTTT.

The chain joins TRBV6-5 to TRBJ1-1, with D possibly being TRBD1 (6 bases). In germline, CDR1 is MNHEY, CDR2 SVGAGI. There are 14 residues in the CDR3. V dropped 6 bases and J dropped 3 bases, with 14 bases sitting between them. The CDR3 is CASRSNGQYTEAFF. The DNA for the CDR3 is TGTGCCAGCAGGAGTAATGGACAGTACACTGAAGCTTTCTTT.

The chain couples TRBV28 to TRBJ2-7; maybe TRBD2 (5 bases). Germline CDR1 MDHEN, CDR2 SYDVKM. This CDR3 is 13 amino acids long. V lost 6 bases, J lost 3 bases, and 12 bases lay in between. The CDR3 DNA reads TGTGCCAGCAGCATACTAGGCGGCTACGAGCAGTACTTC. It is translated as CASSILGGYEQYF.

The chain combines TRBV25-1 with TRBJ2-1, with 8 positions matching TRBD2. Germline V gene sequence: CDR1 MGHDK, CDR2 SYGVNS. This CDR3 is 12 amino acids long. J was trimmed by 14 bases and V by 6 bases; bases with no gene match: 9. The CDR3 loop is CASRPGGGPEFF. The CDR3, as DNA: TGTGCCAGCAGACCCGGGGGGGGCCCAGAGTTCTTC.

In this sample, this clone turned up a few times. V and J are TRBV28 and TRBJ1-5; the D gene is possibly TRBD1 (6 bases). This CDR3 has 13 amino acids. Trimming left V 8 bases short and J 4 bases short, with 12 bases between. From germline, CDR1 is MDHEN and CDR2 SYDVKM. The CDR3: CASLTGRNQPQHF. CDR3 in DNA: TGTGCCAGCCTGACAGGAAGGAATCAGCCCCAGCATTTT. The full variable domain, with the rest looked up from reference TRBV28 and TRBJ1-5, is DVKVTQSSRYLVKRTGEKVFLECVQDMDHENMFWYRQDPGLGLRLIYFSYDVKMKEKGDIPEGYSVSREKKERFSLILESASTNQTSMYLCASLTGRNQPQHFGDGTRLSIL.

A remark on this clone: Other DNA sequences of this sample code for an identical CDR3. The DNA for the CDR3 is TGTGCCAGCAGCCCCAAGTACGAGCAGTACTTC. Its protein product is CASSPKYEQYF. This chain connects TRBV7-2 to TRBJ2-7; D remains unclear. There are 11 residues in the CDR3. The V gene's germline CDR1 is SGHTA and CDR2 FQGNSA. Trimming left V 5 bases short and J 4 bases short, with 6 bases between.

The rearrangement joins TRBV2 to TRBJ2-2, with D perhaps TRBD1 (6 bases). V lost 7 bases and J lost 7, with 13 bases in between. Looked up from germline, CDR1 is SNHLY and CDR2 is FYNNEI. This CDR3 spans 13 amino acids. CDR3 nucleotide sequence: TGTGCCAGCACGGTGCTACAGGGCGGGGAGCTGTTTTTT. This sequence encodes CASTVLQGGELFF.

V gene TRBV28 combines with J gene TRBJ2-7; D gene unclear. The CDR3 has 11 amino acids. V was cut by 3 bases and J by 2 bases, with 2 bases left in between. Germline V gene sequence: CDR1 MDHEN, CDR2 SYDVKM. The CDR3 here is CASSFTYEQYF. The CDR3 DNA reads TGTGCCAGCAGTTTTACCTACGAGCAGTACTTC.

This chain joins TRBV6-5 and TRBJ1-2, with 8 bases fitting TRBD1. The CDR3 sequence is 12 residues long. The germline gives CDR1 MNHEY, CDR2 SVGAGI. With V trimmed by 8 bases and J by 4 bases, 3 bases remained unmatched. The CDR3 DNA sequence: TGTGCCAGCCAGGGGGCTGGCTATGGCTACACCTTC. Its protein product is CASQGAGYGYTF.

Only a few counts were recorded for this clone. This chain uses TRBV29-1 with TRBJ1-1; 7 bases are shared with TRBD1. This CDR3 region has 14 residues. Germline assignment: CDR1 SQVTM and CDR2 ANQGSEA. V lost 4 bases, J lost 2 bases, and 7 bases stayed unmatched. The DNA of the CDR3 is TGCAGCGTTGTGGACAGGAGTAAAAACACTGAAGCTTTCTTT. Translated: CSVVDRSKNTEAFF.

V gene TRBV28 combines with J gene TRBJ2-3; D remains unclear. Looked up from germline, CDR1 is MDHEN and CDR2 is SYDVKM. The ends were cut back, 4 bases at V and 5 bases at J, with 10 bases in the middle. The CDR3 is 13 residues long. The CDR3 DNA reads as TGTGCCAGCAGTTCCCCGTCACAAGATACGCAGTATTTT. Its translation: CASSSPSQDTQYF.